Included here is one T cell receptor (beta chain) sequence, with context. Its antigen is currently unknown. CDR1 KGHSH and CDR2 LQKENI come from the germline V gene. V lost 2 bases and J 8 bases, leaving 12 bases between the germline ends. The CDR3 runs to 13 residues. Purities in excess of 98% were seen in all sorted populations. This sample was included in a study of beta chain features in type 1 diabetes. Reverse transcribing all isolated RNA meant expressed TCRB transcripts were sequenced. Using immunoSEQ multiplex PCR, the repertoire was profiled, and TCRdb retains in-frame clones only, with some absent. The data hold 280,000 or so clones, with approximately 16% observed a single time. Study observations and caveats: When VDJ junctions were examined, type 1 diabetes patients showed fewer insertions and more deletions. In every one of the four CD4+ subsets, TCRB CDR3s were moderately but significantly shorter in Type 1 diabetes patients. For TCRB rearrangement, an influence of HLA type remained unresolved here.

The sequenced material came from naive CD4+ T cells from blood. The V and J genes are TRBV18 and TRBJ1-2; D unresolved. The receptor was isolated from a man between 18 and 29 years old with type 1 diabetes. The CDR3 loop reads CASSPRPEEGYTF. The CDR3 nucleotides read TGTGCCAGCTCACCAAGGCCGGAGGAGGGCTACACCTTC.